The 9 T cell receptor beta chains below come from one sample, sequenced in a study of beta chain features in type 1 diabetes. General study findings and limits: TCRB CDR3 length was moderately but significantly reduced in all four CD4+ subsets of Type 1 diabetes patients.

Expressed TCRB transcripts were sequenced, since all the RNA that had been isolated was reverse transcribed. Sequencing was performed with immunoSEQ multiplex PCR; in TCRdb, only in-frame clones are kept and a portion is missing. The data show 130,000 or so clones, with about a sixth seen just once and less than 3% held by the top ten. These receptors are not linked to any known antigen. Specimen: central memory CD4+ T cells from blood. The receptors were sampled from a young man with type 1 diabetes.

V and J are TRBV16 and TRBJ2-7; no clear D gene. Trimming cost V 0 bases and J 1 base, with 7 bases left between them. CDR3 length: 14 amino acids. The V gene's germline CDR1 is KGHSY and CDR2 FQNENV. The CDR3 DNA reads TGTGCCAGCAGCCAATCAAGTCAATCCTACGAGCAGTACTTC. Translated, it gives CASSQSSQSYEQYF. The complete variable domain, with remaining parts taken from reference TRBV16 and TRBJ2-7, reads GEEVAQTPKHLVRGEGQKAKLYCAPIKGHSYVFWYQQVLKNEFKFLISFQNENVFDETGMPKERFSAKCLPNSPCSLEIQATKLEDSAVYFCASSQSSQSYEQYFGPGTRLTVT.

This clone has just a few counts. The CDR3 coding sequence is TGTGCCAGCAGACCGTCTGGACAGGGGGACAATGAGCAGTTCTTC. Translating it yields CASRPSGQGDNEQFF. This chain joins TRBV6-5 and TRBJ2-1; 10 bases are a match to TRBD1. The CDR3 is made up of 15 amino acids. Germline loops: CDR1 MNHEY, CDR2 SVGAGI. V gave up 6 bases and J gave up 5 bases; unmatched junction bases: 7.

This chain connects TRBV19 to TRBJ2-1; 11 bases match TRBD1. The V gene end was trimmed by 6 bases and the J gene end by 3 bases; junction bases not matched to a gene: 7. Germline loops: CDR1 LNHDA, CDR2 SQIVND (reference sequence). This CDR3 is built from 16 residues. CDR3 DNA sequence: TGTGCCAGTAGACCATCCGGGACAGGGGGCTACAATGAGCAGTTCTTC. Its protein product is CASRPSGTGGYNEQFF.

This chain uses TRBV7-2 with TRBJ1-1; D is undetermined. Germline V gene lookup returns CDR1 SGHTA and CDR2 FQGNSA. The CDR3 spans 14 residues. Trimming took off 3 bases at V and 1 base at J, with 9 bases between the two ends. The CDR3 protein is CASSLREGNTEAFF. DNA for the CDR3: TGTGCCAGCAGCTTGAGGGAGGGGAACACTGAAGCTTTCTTT.

This clone was detected only a few times. The chain carries TRBV7-9 and TRBJ2-3; no clear D. Germline V gene data show CDR1 as SEHNR and CDR2 as FQNEAQ (reference sequence). This CDR3 contains 13 residues. Trimming cost V 1 base and J 2 bases, with 4 bases left between them. In DNA form, the CDR3 reads TGTGCCAGCAGCTTAGGAGACACAGATACGCAGTATTTT. It codes for CASSLGDTDTQYF.

This clone was detected a few times. CDR3 loop: CASSQESGVGGNQPQHF. CDR3 coding DNA: TGCGCCAGCAGCCAAGAATCAGGGGTGGGCGGCAATCAGCCCCAGCATTTT. This chain links TRBV4-3 with TRBJ1-5; possibly TRBD1 for D (6 bases). Germline CDR1 and CDR2: LGHNA and YSLEER. This CDR3 comprises 17 residues. The V end was cut by 0 bases, the J end by 2 bases, with 14 bases between.

This clone was found a few times. The chain has TRBV7-2 and TRBJ2-3; D is perhaps TRBD2 (6 bases). The germline V gene has CDR1 SGHTA and CDR2 FQGNSA. This CDR3 contains 17 residues. The V end was cut by 4 bases, the J end by 8 bases, with 25 bases between. Written as DNA, the CDR3 is TGTGCCAGCAGCTCCTCTCCGAGCGGGTTATGGGCTAGTACGCAGTATTTT. Translating gives CASSSSPSGLWASTQYF.

This clone was observed a few times. The chain uses TRBV29-1 and TRBJ2-3; TRBD1 is a possible D gene (5 bases). The CDR3 length is 13 residues. CDR1 is SQVTM and CDR2 is ANQGSEA in the germline V gene. Trimming took off 8 bases at V and 5 bases at J, with 17 bases between the two ends. The CDR3 here is CSLGAGLGDTQYF. The CDR3 DNA reads as TGCAGCCTAGGGGCAGGTCTTGGAGATACGCAGTATTTT.

The chain uses TRBV6-1 and TRBJ1-2, with a tentative D call TRBD1 (5 bases). Trimming removed 3 bases at V and 4 bases at J, with 12 bases between. In germline, CDR1 is MNHNS, CDR2 SASEGT. The CDR3 totals 14 residues. The CDR3 coding sequence is TGTGCCAGCAGTGACTTGGGACGCCTCTATGGCTACACCTTC. This gives the protein CASSDLGRLYGYTF.